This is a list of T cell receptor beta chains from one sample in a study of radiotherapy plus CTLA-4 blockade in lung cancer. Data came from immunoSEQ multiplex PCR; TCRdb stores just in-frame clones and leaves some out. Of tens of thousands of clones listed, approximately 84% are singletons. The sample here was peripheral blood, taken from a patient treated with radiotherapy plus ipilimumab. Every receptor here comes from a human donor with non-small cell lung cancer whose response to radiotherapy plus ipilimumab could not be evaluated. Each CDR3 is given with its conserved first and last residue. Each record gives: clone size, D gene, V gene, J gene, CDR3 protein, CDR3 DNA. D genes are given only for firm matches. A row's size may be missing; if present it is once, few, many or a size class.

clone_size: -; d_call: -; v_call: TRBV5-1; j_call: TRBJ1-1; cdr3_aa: CASSLMGSTEAFF; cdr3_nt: TGCGCCAGCAGCTTGATGGGCAGCACTGAAGCTTTCTTT
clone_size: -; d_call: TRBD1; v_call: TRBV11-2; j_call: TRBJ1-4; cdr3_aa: CASSRDRGTGKLFF; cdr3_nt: TGTGCCAGCAGCCGGGACAGGGGGACTGGAAAACTGTTTTTT
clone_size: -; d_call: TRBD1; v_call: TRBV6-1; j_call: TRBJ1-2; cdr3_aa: CASSVTGTGGNYGYTF; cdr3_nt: TGTGCCAGCAGTGTAACCGGGACAGGGGGCAACTATGGCTACACCTTC
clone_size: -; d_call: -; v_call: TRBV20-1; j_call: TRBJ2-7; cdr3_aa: CSARDHYEQYF; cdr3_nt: TGCAGTGCTAGAGATCACTACGAGCAGTACTTC
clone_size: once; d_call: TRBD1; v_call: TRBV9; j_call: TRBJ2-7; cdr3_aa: CASSPHSFAGGVDYEQYF; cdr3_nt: TGTGCCAGCAGCCCTCATAGTTTCGCAGGGGGCGTCGACTACGAGCAGTACTTC
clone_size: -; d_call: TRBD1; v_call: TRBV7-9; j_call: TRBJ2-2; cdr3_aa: CASSLGGTGRTGELFF; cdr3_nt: TGTGCCAGCAGCTTAGGGGGGACAGGACGAACCGGGGAGCTGTTTTTT
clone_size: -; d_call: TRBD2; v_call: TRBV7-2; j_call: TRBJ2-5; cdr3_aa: CASNRAAGEGETQYF; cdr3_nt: TGTGCCAGCAATCGTGCGGCGGGAGAAGGGGAGACCCAGTACTTC
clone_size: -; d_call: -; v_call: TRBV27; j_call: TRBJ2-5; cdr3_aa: CASSFRREETQYF; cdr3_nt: TGTGCCAGCAGTTTTCGTAGAGAAGAGACCCAGTACTTC
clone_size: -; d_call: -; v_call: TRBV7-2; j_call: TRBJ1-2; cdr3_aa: CASSTNTKANYGYTF; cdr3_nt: TGTGCCAGCAGTACTAATACCAAAGCTAACTATGGCTACACCTTC
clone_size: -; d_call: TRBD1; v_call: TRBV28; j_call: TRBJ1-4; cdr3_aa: CASTSRRQGALVGKLFF; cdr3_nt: TGTGCCAGCACCTCACGGAGACAGGGGGCTCTAGTTGGAAAACTGTTTTTT
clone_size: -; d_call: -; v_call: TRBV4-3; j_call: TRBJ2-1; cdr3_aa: CASSQDGAHEQFF; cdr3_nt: TGCGCCAGCAGCCAAGATGGGGCACATGAGCAGTTCTTC
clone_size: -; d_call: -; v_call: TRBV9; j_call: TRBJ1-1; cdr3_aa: CASSPSVTGNTEAFF; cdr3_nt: TGTGCCAGCAGCCCCTCTGTAACAGGGAACACTGAAGCTTTCTTT
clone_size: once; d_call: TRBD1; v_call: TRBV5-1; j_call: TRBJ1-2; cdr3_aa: CASSLGQGDGYTF; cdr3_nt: TGCGCCAGCAGCTTGGGACAGGGGGACGGCTACACCTTC
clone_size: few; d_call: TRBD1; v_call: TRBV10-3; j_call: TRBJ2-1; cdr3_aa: CAIKDRAASYNEQFF; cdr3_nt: TGTGCCATCAAGGACAGGGCCGCGTCCTACAATGAGCAGTTCTTC
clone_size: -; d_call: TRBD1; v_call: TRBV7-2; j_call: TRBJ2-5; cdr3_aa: CASSIDRGRETQYF; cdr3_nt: TGTGCCAGCAGCATCGACAGGGGGAGGGAGACCCAGTACTTC
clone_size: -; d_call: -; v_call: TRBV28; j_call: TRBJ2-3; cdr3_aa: CASRVTSTDTQYF; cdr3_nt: TGTGCCAGCAGAGTAACTAGTACAGATACGCAGTATTTT
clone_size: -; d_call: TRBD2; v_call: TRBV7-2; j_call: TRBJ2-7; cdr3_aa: CASSFLAGERYEQYF; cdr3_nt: TGTGCCAGCAGCTTTCTAGCGGGAGAACGGTACGAGCAGTACTTC
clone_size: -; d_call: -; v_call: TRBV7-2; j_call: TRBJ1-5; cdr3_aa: CASSFSGVSNQPQHF; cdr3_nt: TGTGCCAGCAGCTTCTCGGGGGTTAGCAATCAGCCCCAGCATTTT
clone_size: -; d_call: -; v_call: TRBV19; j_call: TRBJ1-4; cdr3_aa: CASSIGGLTNEKLFF; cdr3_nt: TGTGCCAGTAGTATTGGCGGATTAACTAATGAAAAACTGTTTTTT
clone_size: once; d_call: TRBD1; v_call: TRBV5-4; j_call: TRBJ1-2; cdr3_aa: CASSPRQGREYGYTF; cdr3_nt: TGTGCCAGCAGCCCGAGACAGGGGAGAGAGTATGGCTACACCTTC
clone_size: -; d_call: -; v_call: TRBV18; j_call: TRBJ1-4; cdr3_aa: CASSLTRSEKLFF; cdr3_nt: TGTGCCAGCTCGCTTACTAGGAGTGAAAAACTGTTTTTT
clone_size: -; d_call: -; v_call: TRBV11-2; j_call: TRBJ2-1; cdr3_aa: CASSFPLGEQFF; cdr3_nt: TGTGCCAGCAGCTTCCCCCTCGGTGAGCAGTTCTTC
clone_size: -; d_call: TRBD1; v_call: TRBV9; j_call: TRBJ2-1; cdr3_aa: CASSPLDRGLFNEQFF; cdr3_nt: TGTGCCAGCAGCCCACTGGACAGGGGGTTGTTCAATGAGCAGTTCTTC
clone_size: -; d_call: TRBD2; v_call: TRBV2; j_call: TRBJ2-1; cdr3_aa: CAGSSSGISYNEQFF; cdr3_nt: TGTGCCGGCAGCTCAAGCGGGATCTCCTACAATGAGCAGTTCTTC
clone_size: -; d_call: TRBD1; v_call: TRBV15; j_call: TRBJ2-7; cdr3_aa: CATSSRTGDYEQYF; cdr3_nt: TGTGCCACCAGCTCTAGGACAGGCGATTACGAGCAGTACTTC
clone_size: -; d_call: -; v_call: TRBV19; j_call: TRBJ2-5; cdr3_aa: CASSATAGQKETQYF; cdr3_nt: TGTGCCAGTAGTGCTACGGCGGGACAGAAAGAGACCCAGTACTTC
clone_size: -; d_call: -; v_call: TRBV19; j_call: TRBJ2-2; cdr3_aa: CASSIWMSGLSTGELFF; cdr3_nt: TGTGCCAGTAGTATTTGGATGTCAGGGCTGAGCACCGGGGAGCTGTTTTTT
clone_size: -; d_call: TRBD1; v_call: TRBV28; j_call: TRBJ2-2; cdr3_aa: CASSGTANTGELFF; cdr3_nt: TGTGCCAGCAGCGGGACAGCTAACACCGGGGAGCTGTTTTTT
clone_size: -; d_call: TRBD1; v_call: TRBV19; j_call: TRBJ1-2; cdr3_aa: CASSIVPGGTAYGYTF; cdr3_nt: TGTGCCAGTAGTATAGTCCCAGGGGGGACGGCGTATGGCTACACCTTC
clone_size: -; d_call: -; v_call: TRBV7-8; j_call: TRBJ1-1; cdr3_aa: CASSLAYAGNTEAFF; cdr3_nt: TGTGCCAGCAGCTTAGCGTATGCAGGGAACACTGAAGCTTTCTTT
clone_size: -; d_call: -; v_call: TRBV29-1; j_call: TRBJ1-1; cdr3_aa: CSVEGRLEAFF; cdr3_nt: TGCAGCGTTGAAGGGAGGTTGGAGGCTTTCTTT
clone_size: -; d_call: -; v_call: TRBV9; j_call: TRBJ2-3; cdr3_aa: CASSRGGTDTQYF; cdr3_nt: TGTGCCAGCAGCCGGGGAGGCACAGATACGCAGTATTTT
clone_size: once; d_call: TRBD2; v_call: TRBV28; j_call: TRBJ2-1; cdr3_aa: CASRSKRLAPTNEQFF; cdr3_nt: TGTGCCAGCAGATCCAAAAGACTAGCGCCTACCAATGAGCAGTTCTTC
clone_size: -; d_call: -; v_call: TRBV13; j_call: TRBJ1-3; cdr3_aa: CASSLHSGKAGNTIYF; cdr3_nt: TGTGCCAGCAGCTTGCACTCGGGGAAAGCTGGAAACACCATATATTTT
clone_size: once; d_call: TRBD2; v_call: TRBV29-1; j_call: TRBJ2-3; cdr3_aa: CSVEASGSVDTQYF; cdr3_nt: TGCAGCGTTGAGGCTAGCGGGAGTGTAGATACGCAGTATTTT
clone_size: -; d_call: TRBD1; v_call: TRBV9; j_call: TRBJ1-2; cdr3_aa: CASSVTGVTSYGYTF; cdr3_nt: TGTGCCAGCAGCGTGACAGGGGTTACGAGCTATGGCTACACCTTC
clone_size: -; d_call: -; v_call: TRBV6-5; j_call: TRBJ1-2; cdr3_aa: CASSYTLQGSTYGYTF; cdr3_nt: TGTGCCAGCAGTTATACCCTACAGGGTTCAACCTATGGCTACACCTTC
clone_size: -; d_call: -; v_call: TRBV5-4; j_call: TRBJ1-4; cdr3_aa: CASSLQKTNEKLFF; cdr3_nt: TGTGCCAGCAGCTTACAGAAGACTAATGAAAAACTGTTTTTT
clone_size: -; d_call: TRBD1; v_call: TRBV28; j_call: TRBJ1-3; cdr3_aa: CASSSGQGGGGNTIYF; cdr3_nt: TGTGCCAGCAGTTCCGGACAGGGTGGTGGCGGAAACACCATATATTTT
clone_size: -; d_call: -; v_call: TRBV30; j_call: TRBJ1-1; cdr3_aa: CAWRFRVNTEAFF; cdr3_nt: TGTGCCTGGAGGTTCAGGGTGAACACTGAAGCTTTCTTT
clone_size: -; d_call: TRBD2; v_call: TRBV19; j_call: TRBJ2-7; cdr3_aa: CASSPAGGEAYEQYF; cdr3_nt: TGTGCCAGTAGTCCCGCGGGAGGGGAGGCCTACGAGCAGTACTTC
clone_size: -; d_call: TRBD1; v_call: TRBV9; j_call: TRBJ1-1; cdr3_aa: CASSATGDVSF; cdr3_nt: TGTGCCAGCAGCGCGACAGGGGACGTTTCTTTT
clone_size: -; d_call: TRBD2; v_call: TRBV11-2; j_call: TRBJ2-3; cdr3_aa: CASSLTGTRGTDTQYF; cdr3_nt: TGTGCCAGCAGCTTAACCGGGACTAGGGGCACAGATACGCAGTATTTT
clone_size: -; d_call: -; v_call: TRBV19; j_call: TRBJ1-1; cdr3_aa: CASRERGDLNTEAFF; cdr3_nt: TGTGCCAGTAGGGAGCGGGGCGACTTGAACACTGAAGCTTTCTTT
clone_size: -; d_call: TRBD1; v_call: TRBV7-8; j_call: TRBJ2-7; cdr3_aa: CASSPDRGLYEQYF; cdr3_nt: TGTGCCAGCAGCCCAGACAGGGGGCTCTACGAGCAGTACTTC
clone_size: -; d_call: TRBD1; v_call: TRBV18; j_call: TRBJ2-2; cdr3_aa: CASSPPVGGAPGELFF; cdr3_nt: TGTGCCAGCTCACCACCGGTAGGGGGCGCACCCGGGGAGCTGTTTTTT
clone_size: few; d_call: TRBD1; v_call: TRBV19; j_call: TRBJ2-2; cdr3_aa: CASSFDQRTGGLTGELFF; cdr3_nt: TGTGCCAGTAGTTTCGACCAAAGGACAGGGGGCTTAACCGGGGAGCTGTTTTTT
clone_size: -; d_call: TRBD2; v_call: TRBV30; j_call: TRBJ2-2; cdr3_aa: CAWSVTAGRNTGELFF; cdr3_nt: TGTGCCTGGAGTGTAACAGCGGGAAGAAACACCGGGGAGCTGTTTTTT
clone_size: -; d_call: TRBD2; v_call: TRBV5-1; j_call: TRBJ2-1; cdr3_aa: CASSLGLAGTYNEQFF; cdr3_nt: TGCGCCAGCAGCTTGGGGCTAGCGGGGACCTACAATGAGCAGTTCTTC
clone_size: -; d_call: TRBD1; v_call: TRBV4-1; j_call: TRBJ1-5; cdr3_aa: CASSPRGAGGPYQPQHF; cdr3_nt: TGCGCCAGCAGCCCCAGAGGGGCAGGGGGGCCCTATCAGCCCCAGCATTTT
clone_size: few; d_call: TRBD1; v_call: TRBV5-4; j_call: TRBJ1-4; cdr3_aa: CASSTDRDRENEKLFF; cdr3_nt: TGTGCCAGCAGCACAGACCGGGACAGGGAGAATGAAAAACTGTTTTTT
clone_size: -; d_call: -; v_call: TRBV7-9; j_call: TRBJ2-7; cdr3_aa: CASSQGGQTYSYEQYF; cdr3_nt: TGTGCCAGCAGCCAAGGCGGACAGACCTACTCCTACGAGCAGTACTTC
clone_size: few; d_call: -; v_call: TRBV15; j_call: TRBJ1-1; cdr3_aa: CATSIYSGTEAFF; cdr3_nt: TGTGCCACCAGCATCTACTCGGGTACTGAAGCTTTCTTT
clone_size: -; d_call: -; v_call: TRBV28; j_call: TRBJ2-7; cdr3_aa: CASRLASGTLSYEQYF; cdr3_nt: TGTGCCAGCAGGCTGGCGTCTGGGACACTTTCCTACGAGCAGTACTTC
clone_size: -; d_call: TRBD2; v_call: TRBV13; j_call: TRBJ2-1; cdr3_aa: CASSGRISYNEQFF; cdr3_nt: TGTGCCTCTAGCGGGAGAATCTCCTACAATGAGCAGTTCTTC
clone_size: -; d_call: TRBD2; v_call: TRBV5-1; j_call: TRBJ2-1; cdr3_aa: CASRLRTSALHTAAYNEQFF; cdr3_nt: TGCGCCAGTAGGTTACGAACTAGCGCGCTCCACACGGCGGCCTACAATGAGCAGTTCTTC
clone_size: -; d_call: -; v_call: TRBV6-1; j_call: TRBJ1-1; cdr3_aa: CASSLARTEAFF; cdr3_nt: TGTGCCAGCAGTTTGGCTCGCACTGAAGCTTTCTTT
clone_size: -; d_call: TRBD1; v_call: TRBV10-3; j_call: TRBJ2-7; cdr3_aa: CAIRGQGAMYEQYF; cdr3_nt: TGTGCCATCAGGGGACAGGGGGCTATGTACGAGCAGTACTTC